A selection of T cell receptor beta chains follows, all from one sample in a study of blood T cell repertoires in COVID-19. Measured with immunoSEQ multiplex PCR; TCRdb has only the in-frame clones, and not every one. The top ten clones hold about 8% of a sample with 500,000 to 600,000 clones, 85% to 90% of them seen once. The sequenced sample was peripheral blood. These receptor sequences come from a woman between 50 and 59 years old with COVID-19, enrolled during active disease. Both conserved end residues are part of each CDR3. Each record gives: clone size, J gene, D gene, V gene, CDR3 protein, CDR3 DNA. D genes are given only for firm matches. Only some rows state a clone size, as once, few, many or a class for expanded clones.

clone size: -
J gene: TRBJ1-2
D gene: -
V gene: TRBV15
CDR3 protein: CATSREILGDGYTF
CDR3 DNA: TGTGCCACCAGCAGAGAAATTTTAGGGGATGGCTACACCTTC

clone size: -
J gene: TRBJ2-1
D gene: TRBD2
V gene: TRBV24-1
CDR3 protein: CATSDSSGGAPRYNEQFF
CDR3 DNA: TGTGCCACCAGTGATTCTAGCGGGGGGGCCCCGCGATACAATGAGCAGTTCTTC

clone size: few
J gene: TRBJ1-3
D gene: -
V gene: TRBV5-1
CDR3 protein: CASSFGQLGDTIYF
CDR3 DNA: TGCGCCAGCAGTTTTGGACAGTTAGGGGACACCATATATTTT

clone size: -
J gene: TRBJ1-1
D gene: -
V gene: TRBV7-8
CDR3 protein: CASSSRDSRLAMNTEAFF
CDR3 DNA: TGTGCCAGCAGCTCCCGGGACTCTCGGCTAGCTATGAACACTGAAGCTTTCTTT

clone size: once
J gene: TRBJ2-1
D gene: TRBD2
V gene: TRBV5-1
CDR3 protein: CASYPRTSLRNEQFF
CDR3 DNA: TGCGCCAGCTACCCTCGGACTAGCCTGAGAAATGAGCAGTTCTTC

clone size: -
J gene: TRBJ1-1
D gene: TRBD1
V gene: TRBV2
CDR3 protein: CASSQRTGVIEAFF
CDR3 DNA: TGTGCCAGCAGCCAAAGGACAGGGGTAATTGAAGCTTTCTTT

clone size: -
J gene: TRBJ1-3
D gene: TRBD1
V gene: TRBV6-5
CDR3 protein: CASSTGGVPGNTIYF
CDR3 DNA: TGTGCCAGCAGTACAGGGGGTGTACCTGGAAACACCATATATTTT

clone size: -
J gene: TRBJ1-2
D gene: -
V gene: TRBV5-1
CDR3 protein: CASTPTGDYGYTF
CDR3 DNA: TGCGCCAGCACCCCCACAGGAGACTATGGCTACACCTTC

clone size: -
J gene: TRBJ1-2
D gene: TRBD1
V gene: TRBV2
CDR3 protein: CASSERQGAVTGGYTF
CDR3 DNA: TGTGCCAGCAGTGAGCGACAGGGGGCGGTGACGGGTGGCTACACCTTC

clone size: -
J gene: TRBJ1-2
D gene: TRBD1
V gene: TRBV10-3
CDR3 protein: CAISDGTGWGYTF
CDR3 DNA: TGTGCCATCAGTGATGGGACAGGGTGGGGCTACACCTTC

clone size: -
J gene: TRBJ1-1
D gene: -
V gene: TRBV7-3
CDR3 protein: CASSPTGSPIEAFF
CDR3 DNA: TGTGCCAGCAGCCCCACAGGGAGCCCCATTGAAGCTTTCTTT

clone size: -
J gene: TRBJ1-2
D gene: -
V gene: TRBV19
CDR3 protein: CASSIAVGGSYGYTF
CDR3 DNA: TGTGCCAGTAGTATTGCAGTAGGGGGTAGCTATGGCTACACCTTC

clone size: -
J gene: TRBJ1-2
D gene: -
V gene: TRBV9
CDR3 protein: CASSAEPDHTEGYTF
CDR3 DNA: TGTGCCAGCAGCGCGGAACCAGACCATACGGAGGGCTACACCTTC

clone size: -
J gene: TRBJ1-2
D gene: TRBD1
V gene: TRBV2
CDR3 protein: CASSEGTGVNGYTF
CDR3 DNA: TGTGCCAGCAGTGAAGGAACAGGGGTTAATGGCTACACCTTC

clone size: -
J gene: TRBJ2-5
D gene: -
V gene: TRBV5-4
CDR3 protein: CASSPEGGAGETQYF
CDR3 DNA: TGTGCCAGCAGCCCGGAGGGGGGGGCGGGGGAGACCCAGTACTTC

clone size: -
J gene: TRBJ2-1
D gene: TRBD2
V gene: TRBV4-1
CDR3 protein: CASSQDKLAGGTYNEQFF
CDR3 DNA: TGCGCCAGCAGCCAAGATAAACTAGCGGGGGGGACCTACAATGAGCAGTTCTTC

clone size: -
J gene: TRBJ2-1
D gene: -
V gene: TRBV7-6
CDR3 protein: CASSPLRQGGYNEQFF
CDR3 DNA: TGTGCCAGCAGCCCCTTAAGGCAGGGCGGCTACAATGAGCAGTTCTTC

clone size: once
J gene: TRBJ2-1
D gene: -
V gene: TRBV6-4
CDR3 protein: CASSYTENSYNEQFF
CDR3 DNA: TGTGCCAGCAGCTATACGGAGAATTCCTACAATGAGCAGTTCTTC

clone size: -
J gene: TRBJ1-6
D gene: -
V gene: TRBV5-6
CDR3 protein: CASSSTGYSPLHF
CDR3 DNA: TGTGCCAGCAGCAGTACAGGGTATTCACCCCTCCACTTT

clone size: -
J gene: TRBJ1-2
D gene: TRBD1
V gene: TRBV3-1/TRBV3-2
CDR3 protein: CASRPSREQGILYGYTF
CDR3 DNA: TGTGCCAGCAGGCCCAGTAGGGAACAGGGGATTCTATATGGCTACACCTTC

clone size: -
J gene: TRBJ2-2
D gene: -
V gene: TRBV24-1
CDR3 protein: CATSDLAENTGELFF
CDR3 DNA: TGTGCCACCAGTGATTTGGCGGAGAACACCGGGGAGCTGTTTTTT

clone size: few
J gene: TRBJ2-1
D gene: -
V gene: TRBV12-3/TRBV12-4
CDR3 protein: CASSRAGDEQFF
CDR3 DNA: TGTGCCAGCAGCCGGGCCGGGGATGAGCAGTTCTTC

clone size: once
J gene: TRBJ1-4
D gene: -
V gene: TRBV12-5
CDR3 protein: CASGPGRALRVLEEKLFF
CDR3 DNA: TGTGCTAGTGGCCCAGGGAGGGCTCTTAGGGTCCTCGAGGAAAAACTGTTTTTT